This T cell receptor beta chain is drawn from a study of blood T cell repertoires in COVID-19 (dated by TCRdb to the early 2020s). Study-level background: Collaborator samples came from the United States, Italy and Spain and covered acute and convalescent phases of COVID-19. HLA class I and class II types, where available, came from metadata supplied by the sample provider rather than from assay-based typing. A freely available public database, intended as a resource for researchers studying the immune response to SARS-CoV-2, is where the repertoires were released. The dataset comprised deeply sampled blood TCRbeta repertoires from subjects exposed to, actively infected with, or recovered from COVID-19. Sample metadata almost always included a de-identified subject ID, COVID-19 status, age in years and sex. The prospective study material was composed of cDNA or gDNA derived from T cells, B-cell-depleted T cells, or PBMCs. Samples were obtained from the ongoing ImmuneRACE study (first 160 participants) and from 1,254 subjects provided by 6 global collaborators. What the work shows at the level of the full study, not this receptor alone: The quantity of clinical and demographic metadata differed by source and by participant and was supplied without curation.

TCRbeta CDR3 regions were amplified from genomic DNA using the immunoSEQ Assay, a bias-controlled multiplex PCR. The original methods were these. Within the assay, amplification of reference gene primers was used to estimate how many nucleated cells each sample contained. To quantify the absolute abundance of each unique TCRbeta CDR3 rearrangement, sequence reads were collapsed and filtered. For each sample, productive Simpson clonality was calculated as the square root of Simpson's diversity index over productive rearrangements. As stored in TCRdb, this immuneACCESS dataset retains in-frame rearrangements with V and J assigned. A fraction of the clones does not appear; measured against another copy, unresolved V genes explain less than half of the discrepancy, and the remainder lacks a known reason. Clone size and the V and J calls come from that table; the DNA yielded D and trimming. The sample table contains roughly 130,000 clones; only one count was recorded for over 65% of them. The ten largest clones add up to around 17% of the sample.

On this clone: Its recognized antigen is unknown. Base qualities are missing; no much larger clone stands one base away.

CDR1 and CDR2 are read off the germline V gene as SGHVS and FQNEAQ. The V end loses 2 bases and the J end loses 8 bases, and a stretch of 12 bases separates them. The CDR3 sequence holds 13 residues, the cysteine and phenylalanine included. Of all the DNA, just the CDR3 is kept, 39 bases in frame from base 1. Collaborating institutions collected whole blood in K2EDTA tubes following their own protocols. For TCRbeta analysis, collaborator samples were shipped as frozen whole blood, as isolated PBMCs, or as DNA extracted from either sample type. The specimen was peripheral blood. The receptor comes from a man aged 45 to 65 with acute or convalescent COVID-19. The rearrangement joined TRBV7-8 to TRBJ1-1, with the D gene too uncertain to name. The CDR3 reads CASSLTTEGEAFF. The base sequence is TGTGCCAGCAGCTTAACAACGGAGGGAGAAGCTTTCTTT.